This entry lists 30 T cell receptor beta chains sequenced from one sample in a study of blood T cell repertoires in COVID-19. Only in-frame clones appear in the TCRdb table, and some are missing; sequencing was by immunoSEQ multiplex PCR. The sample carries 350,000 to 550,000 clones, 85% to 90% recorded once. Sequenced material: PBMCs or T cells enriched from blood (not recorded which). These receptor sequences come from a man aged 25-45 years who had recovered from COVID-19.

V is TRBV7-2 and J is TRBJ1-5; D is unclear. Trimming took 3 bases from V and 5 from J, leaving 8 bases between them. Germline CDR1 SGHTA, CDR2 FQGNSA. The CDR3 length is 13 residues. CDR3 sequence reads: CASSLGSYQPQHF. The CDR3 DNA follows: TGTGCCAGCAGCTTGGGCAGCTATCAGCCCCAGCATTTT.

This clone has at least ten counts. CDR3 sequence reads: CASSSGVLMNTEAFF. In DNA form, the CDR3 reads TGCGCCAGCAGCTCCGGGGTTTTGATGAACACTGAAGCTTTCTTT. The rearrangement joins TRBV5-1 to TRBJ1-1; D not certain. The V gene lost 3 bases and the J gene lost 0 bases, with 12 bases spanning the gap. Germline loops: CDR1 SGHRS, CDR2 YFSETQ. The CDR3 spans 15 residues.

J is TRBJ1-1 and V is TRBV28; TRBD1 matches 7 bases. J lost 10 bases, V lost 6 bases, and 14 bases had no gene match. Germline loops: CDR1 MDHEN, CDR2 SYDVKM. The CDR3 spans 14 residues. The CDR3 loop is CASSSEDRQLAAFF. The CDR3 bases are TGTGCCAGCAGCTCGGAGGACAGGCAGTTGGCAGCTTTCTTT.

The chain links TRBV24-1 to TRBJ2-2; 15 nucleotides line up with TRBD2. V dropped 3 bases and J dropped 3; count of bases not matched to a gene: 7. Germline values: CDR1 KGHDR, CDR2 SFDVKD. The length of the CDR3 is 19 residues. The CDR3 protein is CATSDRGLAGGQDTGELFF. In DNA form, the CDR3 reads TGTGCCACCAGTGATCGCGGACTAGCGGGAGGGCAGGACACCGGGGAGCTGTTTTTT.

This rearrangement joins TRBV19 to TRBJ2-3; D is possibly TRBD2 (6 bases). Between the trimmed V and J ends, which lost 4 bases and 1 base, there was a span of 12 bases. Germline V lookup: CDR1 LNHDA, CDR2 SQIVND (reference sequence). CDR3 length: 15 residues. The CDR3 bases are TGTGCCAGTAGTAGGGAGGCTTCGGGCACAGATACGCAGTATTTT. This codes for CASSREASGTDTQYF.

The rearrangement joins TRBV7-2 to TRBJ1-1; 7 bases line up with TRBD1. The germline gives CDR1 SGHTA, CDR2 FQGNSA. V gave up 4 bases and J gave up 6 bases; unmatched junction bases: 8. The CDR3 consists of 14 residues. The CDR3 here is CASSSQEGAPEAFF. In nucleotides, the CDR3 is TGTGCCAGCAGCTCACAGGAGGGGGCCCCTGAAGCTTTCTTT.

The chain combines TRBV11-2 with TRBJ1-3; D perhaps matches TRBD1 (5 bases). Germline V gene lookup returns CDR1 SGHAT and CDR2 FQNNGV. This CDR3 has 13 residues. V lost 5 bases, J lost 8 bases, and 13 bases lay in between. The CDR3 nucleotides read TGTGCCAGCAGCCCCCTGGGCAGGGACACCATATATTTT. It is translated as CASSPLGRDTIYF.

V is TRBV5-5 and J is TRBJ2-5; a weak D match, TRBD1 (8 bases). This CDR3 has 18 residues. From germline, CDR1 is SGHKS and CDR2 YYEKEE (reference sequence). Trimming left V 3 bases short and J 1 base short, with 22 bases between. CDR3 sequence reads: CASSWGQVSLAVQETQYF. The CDR3 DNA is TGTGCCAGCAGCTGGGGACAGGTCTCCCTAGCGGTCCAAGAGACCCAGTACTTC.

This chain links TRBV30 with TRBJ1-2; 7 bases are a match to TRBD1. This CDR3 spans 12 amino acids. The germline CDR1 and CDR2 sequences are GTSNPN and SVGIG (reference sequence). Losses at the gene ends were 8 bases for V and 8 bases for J; bases not matched to a gene: 11. The chain's CDR3 is CALWTGSWGYTF. The CDR3 DNA follows: TGTGCCCTATGGACAGGCTCTTGGGGCTACACCTTC.

This chain connects TRBV28 to TRBJ1-5; 8 nucleotides match TRBD1. Germline CDR1 reads MDHEN; CDR2 reads SYDVKM. Trimming took 6 bases from V and 7 from J; bases not matched to a gene: 8. The CDR3 totals 14 residues. CDR3 residues: CASSLDRVNQPQHF. The CDR3 nucleotides are TGTGCCAGCAGCCTGGACAGGGTCAACCAGCCCCAGCATTTT. Using reference TRBV28 and TRBJ1-5 for the parts outside the CDR3, the full variable domain is DVKVTQSSRYLVKRTGEKVFLECVQDMDHENMFWYRQDPGLGLRLIYFSYDVKMKEKGDIPEGYSVSREKKERFSLILESASTNQTSMYLCASSLDRVNQPQHFGDGTRLSIL.

V usage is TRBV24-1 and J usage is TRBJ2-7, with D maybe TRBD1 (6 bases). Germline-derived CDR1 and CDR2 are KGHDR and SFDVKD. The V and J ends lost 4 bases and 3 bases respectively, with 6 bases between them. The CDR3 has 12 amino acids. This CDR3 reads CATSETGYEQYF. CDR3 coding DNA: TGTGCCACCAGTGAGACAGGCTACGAGCAGTACTTC.

This chain links TRBV2 with TRBJ1-1, with a tentative D call TRBD1 (6 bases). Trimming pared 5 bases from V and 4 bases from J, leaving 20 bases between. Germline-derived CDR1 and CDR2 are SNHLY and FYNNEI. This CDR3 contains 16 residues. Here the CDR3 reads CASSQTGGARGTEAFF. CDR3 DNA: TGTGCCAGCAGTCAAACGGGGGGGGCGAGGGGCACTGAAGCTTTCTTT.

The count of this clone is one. The chain has TRBV6-5 and TRBJ1-3; 8 bases match TRBD1. The CDR3 spans 14 residues. Trimming at V came to 6 bases and at J to 7 bases, leaving 8 bases not matched to a gene. The germline CDR1 and CDR2 sequences are MNHEY and SVGAGI. CDR3 region: CASSPGQGENTIYF. CDR3 coding DNA: TGTGCCAGCAGCCCCGGACAGGGTGAGAACACCATATATTTT.

The CDR3 loop is CAWSPGTPNTEAFF. The CDR3 DNA sequence: TGTGCCTGGAGTCCCGGGACACCAAACACTGAAGCTTTCTTT. The rearrangement joins TRBV30 to TRBJ1-1, with D tentatively TRBD1 (6 bases). The CDR3 is 14 residues long. V lost 2 bases and J lost 2, with 12 bases in between. Germline CDR1 reads GTSNPN; CDR2 reads SVGIG (reference sequence).

This chain connects TRBV30 to TRBJ2-1; TRBD2 aligns across 12 bases. Losses at the gene ends were 1 base for V and 9 bases for J; bases not matched to a gene: 4. This CDR3 spans 14 amino acids. Germline CDR1 and CDR2: GTSNPN and SVGIG (reference sequence). The CDR3 region is CAWSARLAGVEQFF. The DNA of the CDR3 is TGTGCCTGGAGTGCGAGACTAGCGGGAGTTGAGCAGTTCTTC.

With regard to this clone: Other nucleotide sequences from this sample produce the same CDR3. The genes are TRBV30 and TRBJ1-3, with D hard to call. CDR3 length: 13 residues. V lost 1 base and J 1 base, leaving 5 bases between the germline ends. Germline V gene data show CDR1 as GTSNPN and CDR2 as SVGIG (reference sequence). The CDR3 loop reads CAWSGESGNTIYF. CDR3 nucleotides: TGTGCCTGGAGTGGGGAGTCTGGAAACACCATATATTTT.

In regard to this clone: Other DNA sequences from this sample encode an identical CDR3 as well. This chain joins TRBV6-5 and TRBJ2-7; a possible D gene is TRBD1 (5 bases). Germline V CDR1 and CDR2: MNHEY, SVGAGI. The germline V and J ends were trimmed by 0 bases and 3 bases, with 9 bases remaining between them. The CDR3 runs to 14 residues. The CDR3 loop reads CASSYSTEDYEQYF. As DNA, the CDR3 is TGTGCCAGCAGTTACTCGACAGAAGACTACGAGCAGTACTTC.

The chain carries TRBV10-2 and TRBJ1-1; D is undetermined. V was cut by 6 bases and J by 1 base, with 9 bases left in between. CDR1 and CDR2 (germline): WSHSY, SAAADI. CDR3 length equals 13 residues. The CDR3 region is CASSLVANTEAFF. As DNA, the CDR3 is TGCGCCAGCAGCCTAGTGGCGAACACTGAAGCTTTCTTT.

This chain joins TRBV29-1 and TRBJ2-1; perhaps TRBD1 as D (6 bases). The germline V gene has CDR1 SQVTM and CDR2 ANQGSEA. The germline V and J ends were trimmed by 2 bases and 3 bases, with 14 bases remaining between them. This CDR3 is built from 15 residues. For the CDR3, the DNA is TGCAGCGTTGAAACCGACAGGAGCCTCTACAATGAGCAGTTCTTC. As protein: CSVETDRSLYNEQFF.

Comments on this clone: Additional DNA sequences in this sample encode the identical CDR3. The gene calls are TRBV12-3 or TRBV12-4 and TRBJ2-5; the D gene is possibly TRBD2 (5 bases). The V gene lost 3 bases and the J gene lost 4 bases, with 6 bases spanning the gap. The CDR3 has 12 residues. The CDR3 DNA reads as TGTGCCAGCAGTTTGAGGGTAGAGACCCAGTACTTC. This sequence encodes CASSLRVETQYF.

This chain connects TRBV11-2 to TRBJ2-1; 14 nucleotides line up with TRBD2. Germline assignment: CDR1 SGHAT and CDR2 FQNNGV. The ends lost 5 bases at V and 6 bases at J; junction bases unmatched: 9. The CDR3 has 17 amino acids. The CDR3 bases are TGTGCCAGCAGCACTCGACTAGCGGGAGGGCCTCCCAATGAGCAGTTCTTC. This translates into CASSTRLAGGPPNEQFF.

The chain employs TRBV30 and TRBJ1-1; 8 bases align to TRBD1. This CDR3 region has 13 residues. Germline values: CDR1 GTSNPN, CDR2 SVGIG (reference sequence). V trimming: 3 bases; J trimming: 8 bases; junction bases outside the gene matches: 8. The CDR3 nucleotides are TGTGCCTGGAGAGGACAGGGTAGGTCCGAAGCTTTCTTT. It is translated as CAWRGQGRSEAFF.

This chain joins TRBV27 and TRBJ2-1, with 9 bases fitting TRBD2. Germline V gene sequence: CDR1 MNHEY, CDR2 SMNVEV (reference sequence). Trimming at V came to 5 bases and at J to 4 bases, leaving 12 bases not matched to a gene. The CDR3 covers 17 residues. The CDR3 DNA follows: TGTGCCAGCAGTCCCTTTGGCGGGAGGGGAGGGTACAATGAGCAGTTCTTC. This encodes CASSPFGGRGGYNEQFF.

The CDR3 DNA follows: TGTGCCAGCAGCTTAGTAGGGGGAGGGGACACTGAAGCTTTCTTT. Translating it yields CASSLVGGGDTEAFF. The rearrangement links TRBV7-9 to TRBJ1-1, with D tentatively TRBD1 (6 bases). Germline CDR1 reads SEHNR; CDR2 reads FQNEAQ (reference sequence). The CDR3 is 15 amino acids. Trimming stripped 1 base from V and 3 bases from J, with 12 bases between.

This chain links TRBV4-1 with TRBJ2-5; TRBD1 is a possible D gene (6 bases). The germline CDR1 and CDR2 sequences are MGHRA and YSYEKL. The CDR3 spans 15 residues. Deletions cut 1 base from V and 6 bases from J, with 15 bases between. CDR3 nucleotide sequence: TGCGCCAGCAGCCAAGTTGTAACAGGGCAGCAGACCCAGTACTTC. As protein: CASSQVVTGQQTQYF.

The sample holds a few counts of this clone. The V and J genes are TRBV29-1 and TRBJ2-1; D is uncertain. V lost 5 bases and J 8 bases, leaving 13 bases between the germline ends. Germline V gives CDR1 SQVTM, CDR2 ANQGSEA. CDR3 length: 12 amino acids. Here the CDR3 reads CSVLEPGDEQFF. CDR3 in DNA: TGCAGCGTTTTAGAGCCGGGTGATGAGCAGTTCTTC.

This clone has only one observation. The junction differs from germline at one of its ends, possibly a read error. The rearrangement links TRBV7-9 to TRBJ1-2, with 8 bases identical to TRBD1. The V gene's germline CDR1 is SEHNR and CDR2 FQNEAQ (reference sequence). This CDR3 has 14 amino acids. The CDR3 spells CASSVAQGAGGYTF. The CDR3, as DNA: TGTGCCAGCAGCGTAGCCCAGGGGGCTGGAGGCTACACCTTC.

This clone has a single count. The rearrangement uses TRBV7-2 and TRBJ2-7, with D unresolved. Looked up from germline, CDR1 is SGHTA and CDR2 is FQGNSA. Trimming cost V 5 bases and J 6 bases, with 14 bases left between them. The CDR3 runs 13 residues. The CDR3, as DNA: TGTGCCAGCAGCCCTCCCGGCGGATCCGAGCAGTACTTC. It translates to CASSPPGGSEQYF.

This clone was counted only a few times. This rearrangement joins TRBV29-1 to TRBJ1-4, with unresolved D. This CDR3 contains 12 residues. Germline V lookup: CDR1 SQVTM, CDR2 ANQGSEA. V was pared by 7 bases and J by 8 bases, with 14 bases between. In nucleotides, the CDR3 is TGCAGCGGGTACATCTCAGGCGAAAAACTGTTTTTT. Its translation: CSGYISGEKLFF.

The V call is TRBV27, the J call TRBJ2-7; 9 nucleotides match TRBD1. Per the germline V gene, CDR1 is MNHEY and CDR2 is SMNVEV (reference sequence). The V segment lost 3 bases and the J segment 2 bases; nucleotides outside the gene matches: 8. CDR3 size: 16 residues. The CDR3 DNA sequence: TGTGCCAGCAGTTTGCTTAGGGGACAGGGTACCTACGAGCAGTACTTC. This translates into CASSLLRGQGTYEQYF.